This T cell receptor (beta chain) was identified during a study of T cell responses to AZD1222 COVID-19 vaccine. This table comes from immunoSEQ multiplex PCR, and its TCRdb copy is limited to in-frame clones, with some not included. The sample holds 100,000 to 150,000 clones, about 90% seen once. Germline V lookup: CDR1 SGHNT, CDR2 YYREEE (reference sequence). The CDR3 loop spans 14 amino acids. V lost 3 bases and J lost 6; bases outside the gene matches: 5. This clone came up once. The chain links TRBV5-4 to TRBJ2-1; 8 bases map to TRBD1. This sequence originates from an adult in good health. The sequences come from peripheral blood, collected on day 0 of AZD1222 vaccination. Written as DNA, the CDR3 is TGTGCCAGCAGCTCCCGGGACAGGTTCAATGAGCAGTTCTTC. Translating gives CASSSRDRFNEQFF.